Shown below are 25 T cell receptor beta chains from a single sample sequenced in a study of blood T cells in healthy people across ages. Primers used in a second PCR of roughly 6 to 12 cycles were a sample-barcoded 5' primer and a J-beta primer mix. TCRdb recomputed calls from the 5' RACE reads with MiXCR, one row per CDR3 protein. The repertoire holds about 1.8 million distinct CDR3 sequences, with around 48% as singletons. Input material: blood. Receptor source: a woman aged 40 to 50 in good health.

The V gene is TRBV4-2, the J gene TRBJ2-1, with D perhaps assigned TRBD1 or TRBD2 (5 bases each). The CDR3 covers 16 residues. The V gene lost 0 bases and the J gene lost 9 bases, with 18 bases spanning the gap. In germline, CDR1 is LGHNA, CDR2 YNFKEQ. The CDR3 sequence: CASSQDGPVIGGEQFF. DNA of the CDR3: TGTGCCAGCAGCCAAGACGGGCCAGTTATTGGGGGTGAGCAGTTCTTC.

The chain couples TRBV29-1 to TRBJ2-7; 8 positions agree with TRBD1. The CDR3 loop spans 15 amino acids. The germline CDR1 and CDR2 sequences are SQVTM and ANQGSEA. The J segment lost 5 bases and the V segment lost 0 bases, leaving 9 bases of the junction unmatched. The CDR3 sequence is CSVEDGTGLSNEQYF. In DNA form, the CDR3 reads TGCAGCGTTGAAGATGGGACAGGTCTATCTAACGAGCAGTACTTC.

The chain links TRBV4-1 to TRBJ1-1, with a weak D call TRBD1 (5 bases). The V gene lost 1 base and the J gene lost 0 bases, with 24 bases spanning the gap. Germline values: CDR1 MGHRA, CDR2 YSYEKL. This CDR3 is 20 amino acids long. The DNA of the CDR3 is TGCGCCAGCAGCCAAGGGATTCTGGGGCTGGCGTGGGGCGTGAACACTGAAGCTTTCTTT. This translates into CASSQGILGLAWGVNTEAFF.

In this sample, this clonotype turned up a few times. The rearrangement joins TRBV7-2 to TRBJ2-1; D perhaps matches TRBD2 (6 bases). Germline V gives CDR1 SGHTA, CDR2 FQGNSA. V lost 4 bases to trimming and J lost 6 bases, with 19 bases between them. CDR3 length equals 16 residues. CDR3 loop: CASSWGRGSLANEQFF. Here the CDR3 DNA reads TGTGCCAGCAGCTGGGGACGGGGGTCGCTTGCCAATGAGCAGTTCTTC.

The CDR3 loop is CAISEFDSSNQPQHF. The CDR3 DNA reads as TGTGCCATCAGTGAGTTCGACAGTAGCAATCAGCCCCAGCATTTT. V usage is TRBV10-3 and J usage is TRBJ1-5; possible D gene TRBD1, 5 bases. CDR1 and CDR2 from the germline V gene are ENHRY and SYGVKD. Trimming took 1 base from V and 0 from J, leaving 7 bases between them. This CDR3 comprises 15 residues.

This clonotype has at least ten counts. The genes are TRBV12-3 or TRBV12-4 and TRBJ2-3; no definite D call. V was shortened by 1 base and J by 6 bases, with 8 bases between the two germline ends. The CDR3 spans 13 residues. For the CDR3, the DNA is TGTGCCAGCAGTTTAGGCAGGCCGGATACGCAGTATTTT. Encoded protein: CASSLGRPDTQYF.

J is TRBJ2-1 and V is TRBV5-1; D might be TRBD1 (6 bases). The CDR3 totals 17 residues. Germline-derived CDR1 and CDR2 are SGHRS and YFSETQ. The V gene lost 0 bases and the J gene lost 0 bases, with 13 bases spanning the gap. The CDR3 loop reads CASSLAGAPSSYNEQFF. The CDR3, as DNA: TGCGCCAGCAGCTTGGCAGGGGCCCCAAGCTCCTACAATGAGCAGTTCTTC.

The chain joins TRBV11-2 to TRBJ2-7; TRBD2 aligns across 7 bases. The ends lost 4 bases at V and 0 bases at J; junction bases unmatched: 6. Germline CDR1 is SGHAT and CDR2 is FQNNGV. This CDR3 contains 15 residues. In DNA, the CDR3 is TGTGCCAGCAGCTGGAGCGGGGCGCCCTCCTACGAGCAGTACTTC. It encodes CASSWSGAPSYEQYF. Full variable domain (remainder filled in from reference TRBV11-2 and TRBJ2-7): EAGVAQSPRYKIIEKRQSVAFWCNPISGHATLYWYQQILGQGPKLLIQFQNNGVVDDSQLPKDRFSAERLKGVDSTLKIQPAKLEDSAVYLCASSWSGAPSYEQYFGPGTRLTVT.

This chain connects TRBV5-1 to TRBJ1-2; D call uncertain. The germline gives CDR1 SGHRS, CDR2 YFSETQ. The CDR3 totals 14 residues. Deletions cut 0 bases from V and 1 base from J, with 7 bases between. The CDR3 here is CASSLDSRNYGYTF. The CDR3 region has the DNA TGCGCCAGCAGCTTGGACAGTCGTAACTATGGCTACACCTTC.

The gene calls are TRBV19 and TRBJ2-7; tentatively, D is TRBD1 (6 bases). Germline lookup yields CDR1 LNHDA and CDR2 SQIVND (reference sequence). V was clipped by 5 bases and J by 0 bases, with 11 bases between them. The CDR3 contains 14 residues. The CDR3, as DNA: TGTGCCAGTAGTGCTTGGACAGACTCCTACGAGCAGTACTTC. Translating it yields CASSAWTDSYEQYF.

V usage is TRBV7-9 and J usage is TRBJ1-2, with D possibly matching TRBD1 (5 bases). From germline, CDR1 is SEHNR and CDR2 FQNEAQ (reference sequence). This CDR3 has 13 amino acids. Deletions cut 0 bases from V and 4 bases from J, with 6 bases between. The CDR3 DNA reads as TGTGCCAGCAGCTTAGCCAGGGCCTATGGCTACACCTTC. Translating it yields CASSLARAYGYTF.

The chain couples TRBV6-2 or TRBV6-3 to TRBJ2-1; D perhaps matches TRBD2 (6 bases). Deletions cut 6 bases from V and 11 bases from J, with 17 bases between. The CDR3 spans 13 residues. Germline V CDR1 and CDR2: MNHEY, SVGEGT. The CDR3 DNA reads TGTGCCAGCAGAAATACGGGGGTGGTTAAGCAGTTCTTC. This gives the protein CASRNTGVVKQFF.

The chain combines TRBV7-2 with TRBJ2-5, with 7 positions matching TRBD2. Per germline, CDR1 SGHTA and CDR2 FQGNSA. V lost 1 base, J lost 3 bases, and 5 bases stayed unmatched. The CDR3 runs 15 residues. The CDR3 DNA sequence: TGTGCCAGCAGCTTAGACGGGGGGAGGGAAGAGACCCAGTACTTC. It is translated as CASSLDGGREETQYF.

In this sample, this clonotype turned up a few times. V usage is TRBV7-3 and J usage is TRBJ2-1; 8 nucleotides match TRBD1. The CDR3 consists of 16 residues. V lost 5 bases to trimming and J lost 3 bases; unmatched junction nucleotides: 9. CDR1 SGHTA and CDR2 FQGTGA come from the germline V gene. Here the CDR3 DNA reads TGTGCCAGCAGCCAGGGGGCCGGGGGCTTCTACAATGAGCAGTTCTTC. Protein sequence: CASSQGAGGFYNEQFF.

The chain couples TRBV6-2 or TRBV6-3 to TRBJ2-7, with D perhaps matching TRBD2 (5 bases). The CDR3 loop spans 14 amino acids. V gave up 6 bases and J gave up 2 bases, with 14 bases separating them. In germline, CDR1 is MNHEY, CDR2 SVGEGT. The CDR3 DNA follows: TGTGCCAGCAGAAGACTCCGGGGAGCCTACGAGCAGTACTTC. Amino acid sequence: CASRRLRGAYEQYF.

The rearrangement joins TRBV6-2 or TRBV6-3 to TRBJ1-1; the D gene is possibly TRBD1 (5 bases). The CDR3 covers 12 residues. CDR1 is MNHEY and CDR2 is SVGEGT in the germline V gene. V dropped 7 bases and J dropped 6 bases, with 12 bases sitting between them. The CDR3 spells CASKRGSAEAFF. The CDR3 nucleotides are TGTGCCAGCAAAAGGGGCAGCGCTGAAGCTTTCTTT.

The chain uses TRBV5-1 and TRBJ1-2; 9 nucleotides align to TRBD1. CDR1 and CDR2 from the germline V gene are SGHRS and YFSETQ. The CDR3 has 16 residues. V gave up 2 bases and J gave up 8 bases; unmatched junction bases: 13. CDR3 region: CASSFTTGGRGLGYTF. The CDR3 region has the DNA TGCGCCAGCAGCTTTACCACAGGGGGCCGCGGGCTCGGCTACACCTTC.

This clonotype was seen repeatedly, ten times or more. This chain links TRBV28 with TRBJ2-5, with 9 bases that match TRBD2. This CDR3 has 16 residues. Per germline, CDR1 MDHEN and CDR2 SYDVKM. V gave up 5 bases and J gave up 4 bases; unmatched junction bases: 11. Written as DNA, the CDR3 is TGTGCCAGCAGTCTAGCTAGCGGGGCCATGGGAGAGACCCAGTACTTC. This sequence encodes CASSLASGAMGETQYF.

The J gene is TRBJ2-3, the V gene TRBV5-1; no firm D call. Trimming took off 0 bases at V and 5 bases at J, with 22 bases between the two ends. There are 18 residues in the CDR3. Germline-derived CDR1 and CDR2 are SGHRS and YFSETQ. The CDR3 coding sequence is TGCGCCAGCAGCTTGGTGGCGTCTCGGCACGAATTTATAGATACGCAGTATTTT. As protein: CASSLVASRHEFIDTQYF.

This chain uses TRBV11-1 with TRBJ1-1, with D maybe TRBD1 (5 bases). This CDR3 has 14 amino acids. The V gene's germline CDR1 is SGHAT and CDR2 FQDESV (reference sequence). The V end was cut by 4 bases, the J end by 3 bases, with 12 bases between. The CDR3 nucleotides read TGTGCCAGCAGCTCCTGGAGGGGCGACACTGAAGCTTTCTTT. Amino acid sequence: CASSSWRGDTEAFF.

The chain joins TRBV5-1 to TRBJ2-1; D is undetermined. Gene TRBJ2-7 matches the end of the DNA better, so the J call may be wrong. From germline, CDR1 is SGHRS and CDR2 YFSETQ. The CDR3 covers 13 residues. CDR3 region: CASRSRQYNEQYF. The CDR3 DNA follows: TGCGCCAGCAGGAGTCGCCAGTACAATGAGCAGTACTTC.

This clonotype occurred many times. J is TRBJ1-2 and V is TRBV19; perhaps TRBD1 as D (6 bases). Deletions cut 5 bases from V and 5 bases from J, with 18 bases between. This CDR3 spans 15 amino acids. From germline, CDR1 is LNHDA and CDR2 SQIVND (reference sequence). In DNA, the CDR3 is TGTGCCAGTAGTGAGGGGACAAGAGACCCTTATGGCTACACCTTC. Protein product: CASSEGTRDPYGYTF. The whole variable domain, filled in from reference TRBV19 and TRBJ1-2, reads DGGITQSPKYLFRKEGQNVTLSCEQNLNHDAMYWYRQDPGQGLRLIYYSQIVNDFQKGDIAEGYSVSREKKESFPLTVTSAQKNPTAFYLCASSEGTRDPYGYTFGSGTRLTVV.

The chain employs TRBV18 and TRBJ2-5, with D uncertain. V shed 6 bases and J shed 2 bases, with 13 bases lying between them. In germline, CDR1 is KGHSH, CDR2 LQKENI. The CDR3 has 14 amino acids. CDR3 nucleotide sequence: TGTGCCAGCTCGCCGTATGACATACAAGAGACCCAGTACTTC. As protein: CASSPYDIQETQYF.

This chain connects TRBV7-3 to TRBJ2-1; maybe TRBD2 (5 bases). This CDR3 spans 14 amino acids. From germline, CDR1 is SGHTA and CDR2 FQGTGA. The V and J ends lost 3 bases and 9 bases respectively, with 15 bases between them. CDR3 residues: CASSFGETAGEQFF. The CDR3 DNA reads TGTGCCAGCAGCTTCGGGGAGACGGCAGGTGAGCAGTTCTTC. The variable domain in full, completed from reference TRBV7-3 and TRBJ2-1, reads GAGVSQTPSNKVTEKGKYVELRCDPISGHTALYWYRQSLGQGPEFLIYFQGTGAADDSGLPNDRFFAVRPEGSVSTLKIQRTERGDSAVYLCASSFGETAGEQFFGPGTRLTVL.

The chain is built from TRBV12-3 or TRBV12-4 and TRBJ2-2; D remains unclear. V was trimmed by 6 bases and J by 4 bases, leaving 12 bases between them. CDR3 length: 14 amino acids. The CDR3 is CASRMRSGTGELFF. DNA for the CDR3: TGTGCCAGCAGAATGCGATCGGGCACCGGGGAGCTGTTTTTT.